This T cell receptor (beta chain) was documented in a study of post-analysis software for immune sequencing data. Study results and caveats: TRBV5-6, TRBV5-1 and TRBV20-1 were among a handful of TRBV segments more frequent in patients than controls. When the samples were clustered directly with F measure, those that had been prepared in the same batch showed strong co-clustering. Normalized Chao1 diversity was significantly reduced in patients versus controls.

Looked up from germline, CDR1 is SGHRS and CDR2 is YFSETQ. The CDR3 totals 14 residues. Included in the TCR beta cDNA libraries were unique molecular identifiers. One entry per CDR3 protein, called by TCRdb with MiXCR from the PCR reads. This sample carries approximately 770,000 distinct CDR3 sequences, around 42% of them seen once, and the ten largest clones take roughly 5.2%. For this clonotype: Its antigen is not identified. Germline is not matched at one junction end, which may reflect a read error.

The chain combines TRBV5-1 with TRBJ1-2; 7 bases line up with TRBD1. Specimen: blood. This receptor was identified in a girl aged 10 to 17 with multiple sclerosis. CDR3 in DNA: TGCGCCAGCAGCTTGAACACAGGGGACTATGGCCACACCTTC. This translates into CASSLNTGDYGHTF.